This record concerns one T cell receptor (beta chain) sequence. Its binding antigen is unknown. No much larger clone exists at a distance of one base, and base qualities are not known. Enrolling through a virtual design, the prospective study's participants ranged in age from about 18 to 89 years and lived across around 25 United States geographic areas. In the prospective study, cohorts were assigned on the basis of participant-reported clinical history obtained from a screening survey and a study questionnaire. ImmuneRACE Cohort 3 recovered participants were defined by two consecutive negative NP/OP PCR tests, healthcare professional clearance, or symptom resolution. In the prospective study, whole blood, serum and a nasopharyngeal or oropharyngeal swab were collected from each participant by mobile phlebotomists. Over a roughly two-month period, participants in the prospective study had the option of providing additional blood draws and questionnaires. Prospective study blood samples were shipped either frozen or at room temperature before DNA extraction.

The data belong to a study of blood T cell repertoires in COVID-19 (dated by TCRdb to between 2020 and 2021). Concerning the study at large: The collaborator samples originated in the United States, Italy and Spain and spanned the acute and convalescent phases of COVID-19. Samples were obtained from the ongoing ImmuneRACE study (first 160 participants) and from about 1,300 subjects provided by 6 global collaborators. Deeply sampled blood TCRbeta repertoires from subjects exposed to, actively infected with, or recovered from COVID-19 were included in the dataset. The material from the prospective study consisted of cDNA or gDNA derived from T cells, B-cell-depleted T cells, or PBMCs. Where HLA class I and class II types were available, the types were taken from metadata supplied by the sample provider, not from assay-based typing. A freely available public database, intended as a resource for researchers studying the immune response to SARS-CoV-2, is where the repertoires were released. Nearly every sample came with metadata listing a de-identified subject ID, COVID-19 status, age in years and sex. The research as a whole found: The amount of clinical and demographic metadata varied by source and participant and was provided uncurated.

TCRbeta CDR3 regions were amplified from genomic DNA by means of the immunoSEQ Assay, a bias-controlled multiplex PCR. As for the original processing: Within the assay, amplification of reference gene primers was used to estimate how many nucleated cells each sample contained. To quantify the absolute abundance of each unique TCRbeta CDR3 rearrangement, sequence reads were collapsed and filtered. Productive Simpson clonality was computed per sample as the square root of Simpson's diversity index over productive rearrangements. As stored in TCRdb, this immuneACCESS dataset retains in-frame rearrangements with V and J assigned. A fraction of the clones does not appear; measured against another copy, unresolved V genes explain less than half of the discrepancy, and the remainder lacks a known reason. For V, J and clone size, that table is used; D and trimming come from the DNA. Here the sample has about 470,000 clones; around 87% occur a single time. The ten largest make up roughly 0.7% of the sample.

The material sequenced was PBMCs or T cells enriched from blood (not recorded which). The sequence came from a woman between 18 and 29 years old who had recovered from COVID-19.

In nucleotide form, the sequence is TGTGCCAGCAGCCAAGGATTATCATGGGGCCAAGGCACTGAAGCTTTCTTT. This encodes CASSQGLSWGQGTEAFF. Rearrangement joined TRBV14 to TRBJ1-1, and possibly TRBD1, on 5 matching bases. The cysteine opens and the phenylalanine closes a CDR3 of 17 amino acids. Left in the record is the CDR3 DNA by itself, 51 bases read in frame from the first base. For CDR1 and CDR2, the germline V gene lists SGHDN and FVKESK. Trimming costs V 1 base and J 4 bases, and their ends lie 19 bases apart.